Detailed here is one T cell receptor (beta chain). The sample belongs to a study of blood T cell repertoires in COVID-19. Across the study: COVID-19 samples, acute and convalescent, were from the United States, Italy and Spain. The cDNA or gDNA used as material had been derived from T cells, B-cell-depleted T cells, or PBMCs.

The CDR3 sequence is 14 residues long. The V gene end was trimmed by 5 bases and the J gene end by 1 base; junction bases not matched to a gene: 2. Germline-derived CDR1 and CDR2 are SNHLY and FYNNEI. Repertoires were generated with immunoSEQ multiplex PCR, while TCRdb's copy carries only in-frame clones and drops some. Of tens of thousands of clones in the sample, around 90% were seen once. This clonotype originated in a man between 65 and 85 years old with active COVID-19. Specimen: peripheral blood. V is TRBV2 and J is TRBJ1-5; TRBD1 agrees at 7 bases. The CDR3 loop reads CASSRQGSNQPQHF. The DNA for the CDR3 is TGTGCCAGCAGTCGACAGGGAAGCAATCAGCCCCAGCATTTT.